Included here is one TCR beta chain sequence, with context. The data were taken from a study of OX40 agonist ivuxolimab in advanced cancers. The overall study: Given to patients was ivuxolimab, an agonistic anti-OX40 (CD134) antibody.

Germline V gene data show CDR1 as SQVTM and CDR2 as ANQGSEA. V lost 4 bases and J 2 bases, leaving 8 bases between the germline ends. The CDR3 is made up of 13 amino acids. Some clones are missing from TCRdb's copy, which holds only in-frame ones; the method was immunoSEQ multiplex PCR. This repertoire shows tens of thousands of clones, approximately 90% found once; its top ten account for 7% to 10%. V is TRBV29-1 and J is TRBJ1-4; the D gene is possibly TRBD1 (5 bases). The sequence was collected from an adult with an advanced solid tumor such as melanoma, head and neck, liver or kidney cancer. The sample was CD4+ or CD8+ T cells sorted from blood, taken in a trial of the OX40 agonist ivuxolimab. For the CDR3, the DNA is TGCAGCGTTGTGGGGGGGACTAATGAAAAACTGTTTTTT. Amino acids: CSVVGGTNEKLFF.